The entry that follows covers one T cell receptor (beta chain) sequence. The antigen is unknown. The sample comes from a study of T cells expressing NK-cell markers. Study-level findings and limits: Dominance of the CD3+CD56-NKG2C+ fraction by these clonotypes also held in several donors.

5'RACE template switching built TCR beta cDNA with unique molecular identifiers. Following a re-call of the 5' RACE reads, TCRdb has one entry per CDR3 protein and lacks DNA. The sample includes 300,000 or so distinct CDR3 sequences. CDR1 is MNHEY and CDR2 is SVGAGI in the germline V gene. The CDR3 extends over 18 amino acids. The receptor's source is a woman between 18 and 75 years old in good health. The chain recombines TRBV6-5 with TRBJ1-2. Material for sequencing was blood T cells: a sorted CD56 or NKG2C T cell subset, CD4+ or CD8+ T cells, or bulk PBMC T cells (not recorded which). The CDR3 here is CASSYMARRVHANYGYTF.